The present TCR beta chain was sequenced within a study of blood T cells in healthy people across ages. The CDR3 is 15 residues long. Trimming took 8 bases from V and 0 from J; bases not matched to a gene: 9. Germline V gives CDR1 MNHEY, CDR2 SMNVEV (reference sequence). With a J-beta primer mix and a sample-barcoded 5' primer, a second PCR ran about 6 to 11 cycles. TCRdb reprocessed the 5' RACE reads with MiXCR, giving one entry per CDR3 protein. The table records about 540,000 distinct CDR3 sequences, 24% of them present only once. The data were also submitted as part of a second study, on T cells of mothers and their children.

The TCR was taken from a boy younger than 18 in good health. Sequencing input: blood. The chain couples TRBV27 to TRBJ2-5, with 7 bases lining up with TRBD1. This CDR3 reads CASGLTGKYQETQYF. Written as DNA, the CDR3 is TGTGCCAGCGGCCTGACAGGGAAATACCAAGAGACCCAGTACTTC.